The TCR beta chain described here comes from a study of T-cell reconstitution after alpha-beta-depleted transplantation in children. This clonotype was counted only a few times. Library preparation (for TCRbeta) was performed with unique molecular identifiers. TCRdb passed the PCR reads through MiXCR, listing each CDR3 protein once. In the table there are around 340,000 distinct CDR3 sequences, 13% of which are singletons. The material was PBMCs, obtained from the stem cell graft. This receptor was taken from a human donor who donated a stem cell graft to a child with Fanconi anemia.

CDR3 protein: CASSQVLLTGELFF. CDR3 nucleotide sequence: TGTGCCAGCAGCCAAGTCCTACTGACCGGGGAGCTGTTTTTT. This chain uses TRBV3-1 with TRBJ2-2, with unresolved D. The germline V gene encodes CDR1 LGHDT and CDR2 YNNKEL (reference sequence). The CDR3 length is 14 residues. V was shortened by 1 base and J by 5 bases, with 8 bases between the two germline ends.